Listed here is a single T cell receptor beta chain. The sample belongs to a study of blood T cells in healthy people across ages. V trimming: 3 bases; J trimming: 5 bases; junction bases outside the gene matches: 5. The CDR3 is made up of 14 amino acids. A second PCR of about 7 to 12 cycles used a sample-barcoded 5' primer and a J-beta primer mix. One entry per CDR3 protein, called by TCRdb with MiXCR from the 5' RACE reads. The table lists about 760,000 distinct CDR3 sequences, about 25% of them singletons. The same specimen was also included in a second study, on T cells of mothers and their children.

The gene calls are TRBV12-3 or TRBV12-4 and TRBJ1-1, with 8 nucleotides matching TRBD1. The origin of this receptor is a boy aged 5-17 years in good health. The sequencing sample was made of blood. This CDR3 reads CASSLSRGRTEAFF. The DNA for the CDR3 is TGTGCCAGCAGTTTGAGCAGGGGGCGGACTGAAGCTTTCTTT.